One sample yielded the 5 T cell receptor beta chains listed below, sequenced in a study of control samples from healthy donors and cancer patients. Libraries were prepared by immunoSEQ multiplex PCR; TCRdb keeps only in-frame clonotypes and omits some of them. The table has roughly 120,000 clones, approximately 95% seen once. The sample comprised blood. The receptors here all came from a man aged 30 to 45 in good health.

This chain connects TRBV9 to TRBJ1-1, with D hard to call. Per germline, CDR1 SGDLS and CDR2 YYNGEE. Between the trimmed V and J ends, which lost 2 bases and 6 bases, there was a span of 17 bases. The CDR3 covers 15 residues. The CDR3 region is CASSVDTSWESEAFF. The DNA of the CDR3 is TGTGCCAGCAGCGTCGACACGTCGTGGGAGTCTGAAGCTTTCTTT. The full variable domain, rest sourced from reference TRBV9 and TRBJ1-1, is DSGVTQTPKHLITATGQRVTLRCSPRSGDLSVYWYQQSLDQGLQFLIQYYNGEERAKGNILERFSAQQFPDLHSELNLSSLELGDSALYFCASSVDTSWESEAFFGQGTRLTVV.

The chain joins TRBV28 to TRBJ2-3, with unresolved D. This CDR3 region has 11 residues. Germline V CDR1 and CDR2: MDHEN, SYDVKM. V was pared by 6 bases and J by 2 bases, with 3 bases between. The CDR3 sequence: CASRLTDTQYF. In DNA form, the CDR3 reads TGTGCCAGCAGACTCACAGATACGCAGTATTTT.

The DNA for the CDR3 is TGTGCCAGTAGTACCACGACAGGGAATCGCTACGAGCAGTACTTC. It translates to CASSTTTGNRYEQYF. The V call is TRBV19, the J call TRBJ2-7; 7 bases map to TRBD1. CDR3 size: 15 residues. Germline V lookup: CDR1 LNHDA, CDR2 SQIVND (reference sequence). The ends lost 4 bases at V and 3 bases at J; junction bases unmatched: 9.

The CDR3 nucleotides are TGTGCCAGTACCCCATTGGTACAGGGGGGCTATGGCTACACCTTC. Its translation is CASTPLVQGGYGYTF. The V and J genes are TRBV19 and TRBJ1-2; 8 bases line up with TRBD1. The CDR3 spans 15 residues. The V gene end was trimmed by 7 bases and the J gene end by 4 bases; junction bases not matched to a gene: 11. CDR1 and CDR2 from the germline V gene are LNHDA and SQIVND (reference sequence).

The CDR3 DNA is TGTGCCAGCTCACCCTCTCAGGGTACGGGAAACACCATATATTTT. As protein: CASSPSQGTGNTIYF. This chain connects TRBV18 to TRBJ1-3; D perhaps matches TRBD1 (5 bases). The CDR3 runs 15 residues. Germline V gene sequence: CDR1 KGHSH, CDR2 LQKENI. V lost 3 bases, J lost 4 bases, and 13 bases lay in between.